The sequence of this T cell receptor (beta chain) was determined in a study of control samples from healthy donors and cancer patients. The table came from immunoSEQ multiplex PCR; TCRdb's copy has only in-frame clones and leaves some out. The profile covers some 110,000 clones, with about 80% appearing a single time and roughly an eighth taken by the ten largest. V was trimmed by 4 bases and J by 2 bases, leaving 9 bases between them. The CDR3 is made up of 14 amino acids. CDR1 and CDR2 from the germline V gene are SNHLY and FYNNEI. This receptor was obtained from a woman aged 45-65 years in good health. V gene TRBV2 combines with J gene TRBJ1-5; D is possibly TRBD1 (5 bases). Source material: blood. The CDR3 nucleotides read TGTGCCAGCAGTGGGGACGGACGCAATCAGCCCCAGCATTTT. It yields the protein CASSGDGRNQPQHF.